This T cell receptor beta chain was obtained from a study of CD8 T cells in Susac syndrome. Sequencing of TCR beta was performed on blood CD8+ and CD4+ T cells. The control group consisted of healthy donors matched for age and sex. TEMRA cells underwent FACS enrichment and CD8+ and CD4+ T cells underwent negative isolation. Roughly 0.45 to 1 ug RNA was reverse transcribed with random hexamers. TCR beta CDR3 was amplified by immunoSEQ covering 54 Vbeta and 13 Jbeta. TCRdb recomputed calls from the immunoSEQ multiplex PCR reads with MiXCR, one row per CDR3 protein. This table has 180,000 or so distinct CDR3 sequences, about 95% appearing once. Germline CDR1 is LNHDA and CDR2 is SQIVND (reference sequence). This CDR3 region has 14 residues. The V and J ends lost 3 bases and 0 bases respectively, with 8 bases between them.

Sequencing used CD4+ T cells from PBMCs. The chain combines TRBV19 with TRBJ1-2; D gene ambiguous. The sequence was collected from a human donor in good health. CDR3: CASSMGGANYGYTF. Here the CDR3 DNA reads TGTGCCAGTAGTATGGGAGGAGCTAACTATGGCTACACCTTC.